These T cell receptor beta chains were read from a single sample in a study of T cell repertoires in cytomegalovirus infection. One entry per CDR3 protein results from TCRdb running MiXCR on the reads. In the table there are 450,000 to 600,000 distinct CDR3 sequences, 25% to 35% of which are singletons. The antigens for these receptors are not known. Sample: cultured PBMCs, taken from culture after CMV antigen stimulation. Receptors were obtained from a human donor in good health (CMV status not recorded). Some clones in this sample may be carry-over from other donors' samples. The CDR3 runs from the conserved cysteine through the conserved F or W. The order of the fields is D gene, J gene, V gene, clone size, CDR3 DNA, CDR3 protein. A D gene is named only where the DNA matches it firmly. Clone size is stated in some rows and not others, as once, few, many or a class when expanded.

TRBD2,TRBJ2-5,TRBV25-1,-,TGTGCCAGCAGTGAATGGGAGGGTCTAGAGACCCAGTACTTC,CASSEWEGLETQYF
-,TRBJ1-3,TRBV9,-,TGTGCCAGCAGCGTAGGAGGACTAGGAATTTGGAACTCTGGAAACACCATATATTTT,CASSVGGLGIWNSGNTIYF
TRBD2,TRBJ2-1,TRBV20-1,-,TGCAGTGCTAGATACTGGGCTAGCGGATACAATGAGCAGTTCTTC,CSARYWASGYNEQFF
TRBD1,TRBJ1-4,TRBV7-8,few,TGTGCCAGCAGCACCATTCCTGGACAGGGAAATAATGAAAAACTGTTTTTT,CASSTIPGQGNNEKLFF
-,TRBJ2-1,TRBV29-1,few,TGCAGCTCGCGGAGCTCCTACAATGAGCAGTTCTTC,CSSRSSYNEQFF
TRBD2,TRBJ2-1,TRBV10-1,few,TGCGCCAGCAGTGGAGAGGGACTAGCGGGAGGGCCAAAGTTCTTC,CASSGEGLAGGPKFF
-,TRBJ2-3,TRBV5-1,once,TGCGCCAGCAGCTTGGCTTTGAAACCGCCCGAGGATACGCAGTATTTT,CASSLALKPPEDTQYF
-,TRBJ2-5,TRBV12-3/TRBV12-4,once,TGTGCCAGCAGTTTTACAGGGCCCAAGACCCAGTACTTC,CASSFTGPKTQYF
TRBD2,TRBJ2-5,TRBV11-2,-,TGTGCCAGCAGCTTAATGCCGGGGGGACAAGAGACCCAGTACTTC,CASSLMPGGQETQYF
TRBD1,TRBJ2-3,TRBV6-6,few,TGTGCCAGCAGCAGGACAGGGACATTGGATACGCAGTATTTT,CASSRTGTLDTQYF
-,TRBJ2-5,TRBV11-2,-,TGTGCCAGCAGCTTAACGTGGGACCAGTACTTC,CASSLTWDQYF
-,TRBJ1-3,TRBV4-1,-,TGCGCCAGCAGCCAAGATCGCACTCTTACCGGCTCTGGAAACACCATATATTTT,CASSQDRTLTGSGNTIYF
-,TRBJ2-2,TRBV7-2,-,TGTGCCAGCAGCTTGACGACCTCGAACACCGGGGAGCTGTTTTTT,CASSLTTSNTGELFF
-,TRBJ2-5,TRBV7-3,-,TGTGCCAGCAGCGCAGGGGTACAGCCGGCGTTTGAGACCCAGTACTTC,CASSAGVQPAFETQYF
TRBD2,TRBJ2-1,TRBV7-2,-,TGTGCCAGCAGCTTCCCCGGGACTAGCGGGAGCTCCTACAATGAGCAGTTCTTC,CASSFPGTSGSSYNEQFF
-,TRBJ2-1,TRBV27,-,TGTGCCAGCAGTTTGGGGACACTCTGGGAGCAGTTCTTC,CASSLGTLWEQFF